This paragraph reports one T cell receptor (beta chain). This entry comes from a study of blood T cell repertoires in COVID-19. TCRdb's table, derived via immunoSEQ multiplex PCR, lists solely in-frame clones and lacks some. Seen here are around 310,000 clones, roughly nine tenths observed once, and the top ten hold roughly a tenth. From germline, CDR1 is MDHEN and CDR2 SYDVKM. J lost 6 bases, V lost 8 bases, and 4 bases had no gene match. There are 12 residues in the CDR3. The clonotype originates from a woman in her 30s who had recovered from COVID-19. The gene calls are TRBV28 and TRBJ1-5, with 7 bases aligning to TRBD1. The sequencing sample was made of PBMCs or T cells enriched from blood (not recorded which). CDR3 nucleotides: TGTGCCAGCCACAGGGGAAGTCAGCCCCAGCATTTT. Protein: CASHRGSQPQHF. The complete variable domain, with remaining parts taken from reference TRBV28 and TRBJ1-5, reads DVKVTQSSRYLVKRTGEKVFLECVQDMDHENMFWYRQDPGLGLRLIYFSYDVKMKEKGDIPEGYSVSREKKERFSLILESASTNQTSMYLCASHRGSQPQHFGDGTRLSIL.